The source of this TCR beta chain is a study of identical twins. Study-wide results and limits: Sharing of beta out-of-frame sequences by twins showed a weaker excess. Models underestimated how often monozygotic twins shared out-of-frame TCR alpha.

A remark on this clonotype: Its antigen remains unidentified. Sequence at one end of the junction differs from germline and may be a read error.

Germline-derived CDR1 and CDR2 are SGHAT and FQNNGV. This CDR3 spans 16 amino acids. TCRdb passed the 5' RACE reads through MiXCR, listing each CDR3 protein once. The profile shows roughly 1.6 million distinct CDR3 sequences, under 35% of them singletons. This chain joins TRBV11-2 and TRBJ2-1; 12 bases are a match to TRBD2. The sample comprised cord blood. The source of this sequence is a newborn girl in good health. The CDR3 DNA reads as TGTGCCAGCAGGACTAGCGGGAGAAGGGGCTACAATGTGCAGTTCTTC. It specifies CASRTSGRRGYNVQFF. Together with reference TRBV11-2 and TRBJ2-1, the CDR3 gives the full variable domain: EAGVAQSPRYKIIEKRQSVAFWCNPISGHATLYWYQQILGQGPKLLIQFQNNGVVDDSQLPKDRFSAERLKGVDSTLKIQPAKLEDSAVYLCASRTSGRRGYNVQFFGPGTRLTVL.